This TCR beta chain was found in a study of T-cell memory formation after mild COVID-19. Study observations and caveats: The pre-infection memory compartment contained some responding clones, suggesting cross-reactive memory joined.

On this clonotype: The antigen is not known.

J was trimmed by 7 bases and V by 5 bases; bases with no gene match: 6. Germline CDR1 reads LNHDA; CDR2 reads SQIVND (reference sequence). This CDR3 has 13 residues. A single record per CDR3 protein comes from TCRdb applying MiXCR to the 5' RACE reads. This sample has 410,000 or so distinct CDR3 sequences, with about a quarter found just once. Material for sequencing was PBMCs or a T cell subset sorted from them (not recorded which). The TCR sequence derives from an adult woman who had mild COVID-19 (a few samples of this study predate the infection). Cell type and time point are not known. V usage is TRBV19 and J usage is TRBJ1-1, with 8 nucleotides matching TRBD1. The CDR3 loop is CASSPGQGFEAFF. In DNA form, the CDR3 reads TGTGCCAGTAGTCCAGGACAGGGTTTTGAAGCTTTCTTT.